This T cell receptor beta chain was captured in a study of blood T cell repertoires in COVID-19. In the study overall: Some COVID-19 samples were acute and others convalescent; all came from the United States, Italy and Spain. T cells, B-cell-depleted T cells, or PBMCs provided the cDNA or gDNA that served as material.

CDR1 is SGHRS and CDR2 is YFSETQ in the germline V gene. The CDR3 consists of 15 residues. Trimming pared 0 bases from V and 5 bases from J, leaving 14 bases between. Those enrolled, adults aged roughly 18 to 95 years, came from fewer than 25 US areas. Here immunoSEQ multiplex PCR was the method, and the copy in TCRdb shows in-frame clones only, minus some. The sample shows about 390,000 clones, 87% of them seen only once. This clonotype was obtained from a woman between 50 and 59 years old who had recovered from COVID-19. The sample was PBMCs or T cells enriched from blood (not recorded which). The gene calls are TRBV5-1 and TRBJ1-1; no clear D. Here the CDR3 reads CASSLGGPESTEAFF. CDR3 nucleotide sequence: TGCGCCAGCAGCTTGGGCGGGCCGGAGAGTACTGAAGCTTTCTTT.